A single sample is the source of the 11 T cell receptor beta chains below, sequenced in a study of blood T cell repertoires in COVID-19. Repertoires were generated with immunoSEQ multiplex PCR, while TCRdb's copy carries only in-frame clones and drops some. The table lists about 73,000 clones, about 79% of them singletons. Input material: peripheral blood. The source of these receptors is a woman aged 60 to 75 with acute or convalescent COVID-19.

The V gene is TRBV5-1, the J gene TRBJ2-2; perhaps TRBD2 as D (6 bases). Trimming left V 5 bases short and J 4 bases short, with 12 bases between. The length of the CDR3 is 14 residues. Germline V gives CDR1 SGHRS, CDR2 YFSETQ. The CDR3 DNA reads TGCGCCAGCAGTCCAACAGCGGGCACCGGGGAGCTGTTTTTT. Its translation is CASSPTAGTGELFF.

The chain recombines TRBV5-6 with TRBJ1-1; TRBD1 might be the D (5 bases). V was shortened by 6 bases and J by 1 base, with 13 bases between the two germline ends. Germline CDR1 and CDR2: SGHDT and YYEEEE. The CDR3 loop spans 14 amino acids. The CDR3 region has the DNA TGTGCCAGCAACTGGGGGGATACGAACACTGAAGCTTTCTTT. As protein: CASNWGDTNTEAFF.

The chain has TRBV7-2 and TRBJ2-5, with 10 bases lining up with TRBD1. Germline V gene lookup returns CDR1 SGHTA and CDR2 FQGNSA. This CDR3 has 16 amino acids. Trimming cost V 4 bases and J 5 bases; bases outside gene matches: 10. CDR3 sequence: CASSSFRDRGRETQYF. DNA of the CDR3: TGTGCCAGCAGCTCGTTCCGGGACAGGGGACGGGAGACCCAGTACTTC.

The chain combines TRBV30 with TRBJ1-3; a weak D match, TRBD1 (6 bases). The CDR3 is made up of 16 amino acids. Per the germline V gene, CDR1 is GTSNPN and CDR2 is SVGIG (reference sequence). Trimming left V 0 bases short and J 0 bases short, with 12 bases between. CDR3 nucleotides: TGTGCCTGGAGTGTACAGGGCATAAGCTCTGGAAACACCATATATTTT. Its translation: CAWSVQGISSGNTIYF.

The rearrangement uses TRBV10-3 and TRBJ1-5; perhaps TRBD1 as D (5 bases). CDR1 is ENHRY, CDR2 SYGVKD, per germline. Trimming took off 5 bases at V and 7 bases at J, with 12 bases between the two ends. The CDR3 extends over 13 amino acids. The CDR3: CAISRDFSQPQHF. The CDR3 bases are TGTGCCATCAGTCGGGACTTTTCCCAGCCCCAGCATTTT.

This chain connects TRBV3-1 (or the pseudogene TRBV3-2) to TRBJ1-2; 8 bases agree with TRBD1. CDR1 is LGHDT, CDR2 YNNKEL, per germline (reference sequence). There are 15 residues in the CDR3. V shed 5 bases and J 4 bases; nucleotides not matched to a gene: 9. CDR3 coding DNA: TGTGCCAGCAGCAACGAGGACAGGGTTCGCTATGGCTACACCTTC. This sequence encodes CASSNEDRVRYGYTF.

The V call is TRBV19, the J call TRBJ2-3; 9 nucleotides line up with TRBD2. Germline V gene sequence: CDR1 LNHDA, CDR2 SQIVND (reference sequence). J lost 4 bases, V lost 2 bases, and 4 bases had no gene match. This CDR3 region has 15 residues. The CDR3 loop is CASSISGLAADTQYF. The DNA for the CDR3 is TGTGCCAGTAGTATATCGGGACTAGCAGCAGATACGCAGTATTTT.

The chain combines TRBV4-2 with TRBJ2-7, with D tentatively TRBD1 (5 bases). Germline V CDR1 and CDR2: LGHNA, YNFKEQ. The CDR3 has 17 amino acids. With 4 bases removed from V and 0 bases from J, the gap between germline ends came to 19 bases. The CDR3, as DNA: TGTGCCAGCAGCCGACAGACAGACACCGAAGGCTCCTACGAGCAGTACTTC. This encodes CASSRQTDTEGSYEQYF.

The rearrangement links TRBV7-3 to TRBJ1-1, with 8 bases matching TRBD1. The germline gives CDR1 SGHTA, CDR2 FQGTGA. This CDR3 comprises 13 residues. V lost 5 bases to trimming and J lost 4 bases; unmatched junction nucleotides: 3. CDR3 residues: CASSQGQGTEAFF. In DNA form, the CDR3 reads TGTGCCAGCAGCCAAGGACAGGGCACTGAAGCTTTCTTT.

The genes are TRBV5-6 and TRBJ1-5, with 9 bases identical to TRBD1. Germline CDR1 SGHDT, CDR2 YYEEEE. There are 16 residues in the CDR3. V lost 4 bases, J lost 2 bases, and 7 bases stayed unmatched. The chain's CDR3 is CASSPGTGNGNQPQHF. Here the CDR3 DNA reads TGTGCCAGCAGCCCCGGGACAGGGAACGGCAATCAGCCCCAGCATTTT.

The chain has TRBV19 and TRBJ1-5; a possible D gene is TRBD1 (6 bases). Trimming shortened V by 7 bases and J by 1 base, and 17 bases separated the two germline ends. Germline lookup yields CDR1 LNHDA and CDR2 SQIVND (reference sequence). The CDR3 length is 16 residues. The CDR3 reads CASKGGLGLSNQPQHF. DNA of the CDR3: TGTGCCAGTAAGGGGGGGCTCGGACTGAGCAATCAGCCCCAGCATTTT.